This TCR beta chain derives from a study of chronic HIV infection and antiretroviral therapy. Germline CDR1 and CDR2: SQVTM and ANQGSEA. The CDR3 is 14 residues long. V lost 7 bases and J 1 base, leaving 15 bases between the germline ends. In TCRdb, the 5' RACE reads were re-called with MiXCR into one record per CDR3 protein. The profile shows 39,000 or so distinct CDR3 sequences, 7% to 10% of them singletons. This clonotype has only a few counts. The material sequenced was peripheral blood. The sequence was collected from an adult who had HIV and had not received antiretroviral therapy, or was an uninfected healthy control (not recorded which). The chain carries TRBV29-1 and TRBJ2-3; either TRBD1 or TRBD2 may supply D (5 bases each). The CDR3 DNA follows: TGCAGCGCCGGAGGCCAGGGAGGCACAGATACGCAGTATTTT. The encoded protein is CSAGGQGGTDTQYF.